This TCR beta chain was sequenced in a study of blood T cell repertoires in COVID-19. Overall study: T cells, B-cell-depleted T cells, or PBMCs provided the cDNA or gDNA that served as material.

Patients from Seattle were sampled longitudinally, starting during active infection. As handled by the study authors: The assay estimated nucleated cells by amplifying reference gene primers. The table came from immunoSEQ multiplex PCR; TCRdb's copy has only in-frame clones and leaves some out. The V and J calls and clone size come from that table; D and trimming were worked out from the DNA. The sample has 400,000 to 450,000 clones, roughly 90% seen once. Concerning this clone itself: This same CDR3 is encoded by further DNA sequences in the sample.

V dropped 2 bases and J dropped 1; count of bases not matched to a gene: 2. The CDR3 spans 15 residues. Germline lookup yields CDR1 MDHEN and CDR2 SYDVKM. The V gene is TRBV28, the J gene TRBJ2-7; TRBD1 matches at 10 bases. Sequencing was performed on peripheral blood. The sequence was collected from a woman aged 40 to 49 with COVID-19, enrolled during active disease. The CDR3 loop is CASSLPGQGSYEQYF. CDR3 sequence (DNA): TGTGCCAGCAGTTTACCGGGACAGGGGTCCTACGAGCAGTACTTC.